This entry concerns a single T cell receptor beta chain. V gave up 5 bases and J gave up 0 bases, with 17 bases separating them. The CDR3 covers 17 residues. CDR1 is MDHEN and CDR2 is SYDVKM in the germline V gene. Method: immunoSEQ multiplex PCR; TCRdb's copy keeps in-frame clones and lacks some. The data show over 45,000 clones, about four fifths seen once. This sample stems from a study of OX40 agonist ivuxolimab in advanced cancers. Study-wide background: Patients received the agonistic anti-OX40 (CD134) antibody ivuxolimab. Ivuxolimab doses were 0.01, 0.1, 0.3, 1.5, 3 or 10 mg/kg every 2 weeks. Partial response was recorded in three patients: one hepatocellular carcinoma and two cutaneous melanoma cases.

The chain recombines TRBV28 with TRBJ1-5, with D tentatively TRBD1 (6 bases). This receptor was taken from an adult with an advanced solid tumor such as melanoma, head and neck, liver or kidney cancer. The sample here was CD4+ or CD8+ T cells sorted from blood, taken in a trial of the OX40 agonist ivuxolimab. In nucleotides, the CDR3 is TGTGCCAGCAGTCCTATGTGGGGGGCATTTAGCAATCAGCCCCAGCATTTT. It encodes CASSPMWGAFSNQPQHF.